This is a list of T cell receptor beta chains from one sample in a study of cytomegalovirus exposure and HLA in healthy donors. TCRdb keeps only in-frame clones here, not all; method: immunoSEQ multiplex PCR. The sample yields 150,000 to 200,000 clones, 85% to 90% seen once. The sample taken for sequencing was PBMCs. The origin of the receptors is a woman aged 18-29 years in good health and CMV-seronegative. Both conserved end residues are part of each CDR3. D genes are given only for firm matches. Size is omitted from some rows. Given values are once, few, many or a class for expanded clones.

cdr3_aa: CASSPPGNYGYTF
cdr3_nt: TGTGCCAGCAGTCCTCCAGGGAACTATGGCTACACCTTC
clone_size: .
d_call: .
j_call: TRBJ1-2
v_call: TRBV25-1

cdr3_aa: CASSLAQALSSYNEQFF
cdr3_nt: TGTGCCAGCAGCTTAGCCCAAGCCCTGAGCTCCTACAATGAGCAGTTCTTC
clone_size: .
d_call: .
j_call: TRBJ2-1
v_call: TRBV7-9

cdr3_aa: CASSLGRSGYEQYF
cdr3_nt: TGCGCCAGCAGCCTCGGGCGGTCGGGGTACGAGCAGTACTTC
clone_size: .
d_call: .
j_call: TRBJ2-7
v_call: TRBV5-1

cdr3_aa: CASSSPGVGQGYNEQFF
cdr3_nt: TGTGCCAGCAGCTCCCCCGGGGTGGGACAGGGCTACAATGAGCAGTTCTTC
clone_size: few
d_call: TRBD1
j_call: TRBJ2-1
v_call: TRBV7-9

cdr3_aa: CASSLRTGGLSYEQYF
cdr3_nt: TGTGCCAGCAGCCTGAGGACAGGGGGCCTATCCTACGAGCAGTACTTC
clone_size: .
d_call: TRBD1
j_call: TRBJ2-7
v_call: TRBV5-4

cdr3_aa: CASSLGHHLAKNIQYF
cdr3_nt: TGTGCCAGCAGTTTAGGACATCACCTAGCCAAAAACATTCAGTACTTC
clone_size: .
d_call: .
j_call: TRBJ2-4
v_call: TRBV28

cdr3_aa: CAWGNRLPGLDEQYF
cdr3_nt: TGTGCCTGGGGCAACCGACTGCCGGGACTGGACGAGCAGTACTTC
clone_size: .
d_call: .
j_call: TRBJ2-7
v_call: TRBV30

cdr3_aa: CASSLAGGPRYF
cdr3_nt: TGCGCCAGCAGCCTCGCGGGGGGTCCGAGGTATTTT
clone_size: .
d_call: TRBD2
j_call: TRBJ2-3
v_call: TRBV5-1

cdr3_aa: CASSLGGTADEQYF
cdr3_nt: TGTGCCAGCAGCTTGGGCGGGACGGCGGACGAGCAGTACTTC
clone_size: .
d_call: .
j_call: TRBJ2-7
v_call: TRBV5-8

cdr3_aa: CASSLGGRAGELFF
cdr3_nt: TGTGCCAGCAGTCTGGGGGGGAGGGCCGGGGAGCTGTTTTTT
clone_size: .
d_call: TRBD2
j_call: TRBJ2-2
v_call: TRBV6-5

cdr3_aa: CASSKLGQINQPQHF
cdr3_nt: TGCGCCAGCAGTAAGCTCGGACAGATCAATCAGCCCCAGCATTTT
clone_size: .
d_call: .
j_call: TRBJ1-5
v_call: TRBV4-1

cdr3_aa: CASSPERASETQYF
cdr3_nt: TGTGCCAGCAGCCCTGAGCGGGCCTCGGAGACCCAGTACTTC
clone_size: .
d_call: .
j_call: TRBJ2-5
v_call: TRBV11-2

cdr3_aa: CASSPGAGGGTEAFF
cdr3_nt: TGTGCCAGCTCACCAGGAGCAGGGGGCGGCACTGAAGCTTTCTTT
clone_size: .
d_call: TRBD1
j_call: TRBJ1-1
v_call: TRBV18